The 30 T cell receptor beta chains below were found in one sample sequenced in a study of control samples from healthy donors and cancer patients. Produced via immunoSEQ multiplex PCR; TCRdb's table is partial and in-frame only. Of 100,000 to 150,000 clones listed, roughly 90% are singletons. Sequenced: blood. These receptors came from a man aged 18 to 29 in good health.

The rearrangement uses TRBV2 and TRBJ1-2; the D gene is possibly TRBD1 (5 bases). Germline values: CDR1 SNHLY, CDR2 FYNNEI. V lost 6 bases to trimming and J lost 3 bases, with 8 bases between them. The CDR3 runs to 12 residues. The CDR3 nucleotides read TGTGCCAGCAGACCGGGACACTATGGCTACACCTTC. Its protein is CASRPGHYGYTF. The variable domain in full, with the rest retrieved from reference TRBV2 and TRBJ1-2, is EPEVTQTPSHQVTQMGQEVILRCVPISNHLYFYWYRQILGQKVEFLVSFYNNEISEKSEIFDDQFSVERPDGSNFTLKIRSTKLEDSAMYFCASRPGHYGYTFGSGTRLTVV.

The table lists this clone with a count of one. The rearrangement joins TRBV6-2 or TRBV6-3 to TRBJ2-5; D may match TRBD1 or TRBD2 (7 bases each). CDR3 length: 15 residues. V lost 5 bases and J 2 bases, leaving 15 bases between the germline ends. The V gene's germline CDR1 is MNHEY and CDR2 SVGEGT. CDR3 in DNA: TGTGCCAGCAGTAGGGGGGGGACAGATCAAGAGACCCAGTACTTC. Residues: CASSRGGTDQETQYF.

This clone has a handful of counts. The DNA for the CDR3 is TGTGCCAGCAGCTTAATGGAACCAAAAAACACCGGGGAGCTGTTTTTT. Amino acid sequence: CASSLMEPKNTGELFF. The rearrangement uses TRBV7-3 and TRBJ2-2; D unresolved. CDR1 SGHTA and CDR2 FQGTGA come from the germline V gene. Trimming took off 1 base at V and 2 bases at J, with 11 bases between the two ends. This CDR3 has 16 residues.

The CDR3 coding sequence is TGTGCCAGCAGCCAAGTACGTCGCAGGGAGCAGTTCTTC. This sequence encodes CASSQVRRREQFF. The J gene is TRBJ2-1, the V gene TRBV3-1 (or the pseudogene TRBV3-2); D gene unclear. The V and J ends lost 1 base and 10 bases respectively, with 11 bases between them. The CDR3 totals 13 residues. CDR1 and CDR2 from the germline V gene are LGHDT and YNNKEL (reference sequence).

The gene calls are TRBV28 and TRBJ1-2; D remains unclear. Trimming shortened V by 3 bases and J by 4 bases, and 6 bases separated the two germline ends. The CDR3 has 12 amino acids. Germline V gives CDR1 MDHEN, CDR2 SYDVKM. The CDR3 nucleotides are TGTGCCAGCAGTTTGGGCAGCTATGGCTACACCTTC. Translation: CASSLGSYGYTF.

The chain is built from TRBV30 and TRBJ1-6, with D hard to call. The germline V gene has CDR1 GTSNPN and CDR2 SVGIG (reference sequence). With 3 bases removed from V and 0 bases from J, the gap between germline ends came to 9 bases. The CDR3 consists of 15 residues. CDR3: CAWSDGSSYNSPLHF. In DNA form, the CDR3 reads TGTGCCTGGAGCGACGGAAGCTCCTATAATTCACCCCTCCACTTT.

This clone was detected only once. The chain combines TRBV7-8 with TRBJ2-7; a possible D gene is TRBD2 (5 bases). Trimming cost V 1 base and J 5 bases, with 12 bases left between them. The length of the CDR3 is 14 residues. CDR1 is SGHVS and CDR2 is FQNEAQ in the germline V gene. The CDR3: CASSLEAGLDEQYV. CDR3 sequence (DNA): TGTGCCAGCAGCTTAGAGGCGGGCTTGGACGAGCAGTACGTC.

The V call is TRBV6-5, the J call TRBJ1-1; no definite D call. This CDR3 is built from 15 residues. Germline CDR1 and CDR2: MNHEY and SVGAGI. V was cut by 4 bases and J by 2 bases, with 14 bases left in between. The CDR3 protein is CASSSNPTKNTEAFF. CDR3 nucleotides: TGTGCCAGCAGTTCCAACCCAACTAAAAACACTGAAGCTTTCTTT.

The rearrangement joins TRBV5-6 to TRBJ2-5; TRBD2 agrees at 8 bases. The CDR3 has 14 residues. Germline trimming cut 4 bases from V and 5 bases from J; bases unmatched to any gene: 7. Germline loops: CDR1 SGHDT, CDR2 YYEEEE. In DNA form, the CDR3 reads TGTGCCAGCAGCGCTGACCGGGAGGGGGAGACCCAGTACTTC. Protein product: CASSADREGETQYF. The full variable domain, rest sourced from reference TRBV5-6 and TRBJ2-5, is DAGVTQSPTHLIKTRGQQVTLRCSPKSGHDTVSWYQQALGQGPQFIFQYYEEEERQRGNFPDRFSGHQFPNYSSELNVNALLLGDSALYLCASSADREGETQYFGPGTRLLVL.

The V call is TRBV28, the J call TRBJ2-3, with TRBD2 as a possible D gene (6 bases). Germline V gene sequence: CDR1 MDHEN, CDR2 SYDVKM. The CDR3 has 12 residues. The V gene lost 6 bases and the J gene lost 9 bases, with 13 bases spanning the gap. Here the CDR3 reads CASSGLPETQYF. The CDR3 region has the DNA TGTGCCAGCAGCGGACTACCCGAAACGCAGTATTTT.

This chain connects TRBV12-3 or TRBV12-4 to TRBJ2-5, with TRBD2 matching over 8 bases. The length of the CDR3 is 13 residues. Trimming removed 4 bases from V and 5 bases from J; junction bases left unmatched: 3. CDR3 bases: TGTGCCAGCAGTTCGACTAGCGAGGAGACCCAGTACTTC. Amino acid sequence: CASSSTSEETQYF.

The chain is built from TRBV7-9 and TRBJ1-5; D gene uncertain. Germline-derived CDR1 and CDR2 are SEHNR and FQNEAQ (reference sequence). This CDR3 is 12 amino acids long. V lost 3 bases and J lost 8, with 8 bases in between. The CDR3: CASSFPEEPQHF. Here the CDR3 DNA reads TGTGCCAGCAGCTTCCCAGAGGAGCCCCAGCATTTT.

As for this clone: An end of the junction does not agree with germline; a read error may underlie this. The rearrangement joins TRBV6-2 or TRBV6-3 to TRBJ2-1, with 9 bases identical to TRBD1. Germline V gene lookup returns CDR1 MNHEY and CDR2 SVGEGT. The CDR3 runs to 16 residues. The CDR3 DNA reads TGTGCCAGCAGTTACTCATGGGACAGGGTGGACAAGGAGCAGTTCTTC. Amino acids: CASSYSWDRVDKEQFF.

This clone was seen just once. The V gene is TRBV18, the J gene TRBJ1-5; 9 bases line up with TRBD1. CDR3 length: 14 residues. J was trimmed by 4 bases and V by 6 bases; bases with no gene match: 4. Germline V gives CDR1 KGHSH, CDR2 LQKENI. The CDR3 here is CASSSGTGNQPQHF. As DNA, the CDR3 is TGTGCCAGCTCGTCAGGGACAGGGAATCAGCCCCAGCATTTT. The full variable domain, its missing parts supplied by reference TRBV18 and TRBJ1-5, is NAGVMQNPRHLVRRRGQEARLRCSPMKGHSHVYWYRQLPEEGLKFMVYLQKENIIDESGMPKERFSAEFPKEGPSILRIQQVVRGDSAAYFCASSSGTGNQPQHFGDGTRLSIL.

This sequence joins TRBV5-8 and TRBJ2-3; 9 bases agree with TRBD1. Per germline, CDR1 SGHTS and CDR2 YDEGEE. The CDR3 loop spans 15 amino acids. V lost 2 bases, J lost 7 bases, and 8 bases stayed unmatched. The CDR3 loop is CASSFGDRGLNTQYF. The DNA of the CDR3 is TGTGCCAGCAGCTTCGGCGACAGGGGGTTGAATACGCAGTATTTT.

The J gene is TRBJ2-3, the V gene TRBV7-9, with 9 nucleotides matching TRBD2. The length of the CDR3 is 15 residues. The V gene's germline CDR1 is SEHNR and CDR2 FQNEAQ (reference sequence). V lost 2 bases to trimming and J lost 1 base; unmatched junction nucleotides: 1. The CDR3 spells CASSLWTSGTDTQYF. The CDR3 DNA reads TGTGCCAGCAGCTTATGGACTAGCGGCACAGATACGCAGTATTTT.

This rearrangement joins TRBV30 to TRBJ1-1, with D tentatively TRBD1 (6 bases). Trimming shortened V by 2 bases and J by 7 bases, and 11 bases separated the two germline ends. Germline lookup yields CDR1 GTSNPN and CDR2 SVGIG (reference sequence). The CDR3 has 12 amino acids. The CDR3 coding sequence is TGTGCCTGGAGTTTCAGGGGAGGTGAAGCTTTCTTT. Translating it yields CAWSFRGGEAFF.

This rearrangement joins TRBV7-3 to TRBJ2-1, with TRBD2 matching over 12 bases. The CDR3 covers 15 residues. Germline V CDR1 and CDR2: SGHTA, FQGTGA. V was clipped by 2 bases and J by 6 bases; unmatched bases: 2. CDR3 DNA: TGTGCCAGCAGCTTACCGGGACTAGCGGGCAATGAGCAGTTCTTC. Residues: CASSLPGLAGNEQFF.

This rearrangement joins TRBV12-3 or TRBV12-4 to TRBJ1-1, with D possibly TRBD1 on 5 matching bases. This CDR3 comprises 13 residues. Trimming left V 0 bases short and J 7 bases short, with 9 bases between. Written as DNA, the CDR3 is TGTGCCAGCAGTTTAGCTGGGGCGGGTGAAGCTTTCTTT. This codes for CASSLAGAGEAFF.

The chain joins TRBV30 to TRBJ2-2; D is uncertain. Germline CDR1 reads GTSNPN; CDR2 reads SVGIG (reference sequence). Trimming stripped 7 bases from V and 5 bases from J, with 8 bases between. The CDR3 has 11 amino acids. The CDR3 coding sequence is TGTGCCTACAAATTGACCGGGGAGCTGTTTTTT. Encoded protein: CAYKLTGELFF.

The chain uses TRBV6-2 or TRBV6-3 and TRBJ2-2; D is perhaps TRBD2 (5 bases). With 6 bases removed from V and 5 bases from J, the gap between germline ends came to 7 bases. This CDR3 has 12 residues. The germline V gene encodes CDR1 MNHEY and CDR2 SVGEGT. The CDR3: CASSSGTGELFF. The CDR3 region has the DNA TGTGCCAGCAGCTCGGGGACCGGGGAGCTGTTTTTT.

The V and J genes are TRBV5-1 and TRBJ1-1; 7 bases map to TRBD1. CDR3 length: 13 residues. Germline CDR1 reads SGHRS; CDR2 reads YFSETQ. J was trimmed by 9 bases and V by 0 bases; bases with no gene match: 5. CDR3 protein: CASSLVGDSKAFF. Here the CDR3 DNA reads TGCGCCAGCAGCTTGGTTGGGGACAGCAAAGCTTTCTTT.

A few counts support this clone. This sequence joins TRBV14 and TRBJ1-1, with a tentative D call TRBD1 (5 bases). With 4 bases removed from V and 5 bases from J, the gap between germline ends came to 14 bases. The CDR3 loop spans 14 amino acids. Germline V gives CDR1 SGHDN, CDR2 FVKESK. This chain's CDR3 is CASSPRVFGTEAFF. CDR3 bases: TGTGCCAGCAGCCCCAGGGTTTTTGGAACTGAAGCTTTCTTT.

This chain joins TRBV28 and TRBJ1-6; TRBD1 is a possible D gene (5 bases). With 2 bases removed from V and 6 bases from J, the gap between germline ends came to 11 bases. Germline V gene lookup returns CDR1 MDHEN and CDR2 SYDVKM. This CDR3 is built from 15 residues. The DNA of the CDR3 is TGTGCCAGCAGTTTACAGGGACGGGGTAATTCACCCCTCCACTTT. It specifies CASSLQGRGNSPLHF.

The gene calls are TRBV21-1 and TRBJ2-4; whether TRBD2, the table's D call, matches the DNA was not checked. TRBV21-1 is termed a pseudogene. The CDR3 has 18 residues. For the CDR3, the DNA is TGTGCCAGCAGCCAACTAGCGGGAGGTCTTAGAGCCAAAAACATTCAGTACTTC. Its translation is CASSQLAGGLRAKNIQYF.

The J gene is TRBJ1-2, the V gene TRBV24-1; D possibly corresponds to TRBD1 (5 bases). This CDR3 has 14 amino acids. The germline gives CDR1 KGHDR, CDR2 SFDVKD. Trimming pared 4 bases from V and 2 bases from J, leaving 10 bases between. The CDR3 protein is CATSERGLNYGYTF. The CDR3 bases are TGTGCCACCAGTGAAAGGGGCCTGAACTATGGCTACACCTTC.

The CDR3 bases are TGTGCCAGTACTGGTTCCTGGGACCTCGATTTAGATACGCAGTATTTT. This codes for CASTGSWDLDLDTQYF. This sequence joins TRBV19 and TRBJ2-3; either TRBD1 or TRBD2 may fit D (5 bases each). This CDR3 contains 16 residues. V was trimmed by 7 bases and J by 5 bases, leaving 22 bases between them. The germline V gene encodes CDR1 LNHDA and CDR2 SQIVND (reference sequence).

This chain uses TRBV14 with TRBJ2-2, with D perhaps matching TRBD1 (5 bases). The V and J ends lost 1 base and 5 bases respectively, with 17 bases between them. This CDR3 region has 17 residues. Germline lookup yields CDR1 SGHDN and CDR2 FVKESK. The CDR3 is CASSQALWGAGTGELFF. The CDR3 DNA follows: TGTGCCAGCAGCCAAGCGCTCTGGGGCGCCGGTACCGGGGAGCTGTTTTTT.

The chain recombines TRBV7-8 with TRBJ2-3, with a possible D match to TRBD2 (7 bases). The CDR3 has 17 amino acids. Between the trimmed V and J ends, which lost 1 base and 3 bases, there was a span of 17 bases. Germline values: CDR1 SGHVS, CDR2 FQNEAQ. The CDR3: CASSLGVRGGKTDTQYF. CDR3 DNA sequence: TGTGCCAGCAGCTTAGGTGTAAGGGGGGGCAAGACAGATACGCAGTATTTT.

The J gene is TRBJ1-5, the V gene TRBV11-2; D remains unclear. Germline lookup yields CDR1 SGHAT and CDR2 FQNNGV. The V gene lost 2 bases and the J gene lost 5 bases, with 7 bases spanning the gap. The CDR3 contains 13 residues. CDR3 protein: CASSLFRDQPQHF. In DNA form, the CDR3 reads TGTGCCAGCAGCTTATTTCGGGATCAGCCCCAGCATTTT.